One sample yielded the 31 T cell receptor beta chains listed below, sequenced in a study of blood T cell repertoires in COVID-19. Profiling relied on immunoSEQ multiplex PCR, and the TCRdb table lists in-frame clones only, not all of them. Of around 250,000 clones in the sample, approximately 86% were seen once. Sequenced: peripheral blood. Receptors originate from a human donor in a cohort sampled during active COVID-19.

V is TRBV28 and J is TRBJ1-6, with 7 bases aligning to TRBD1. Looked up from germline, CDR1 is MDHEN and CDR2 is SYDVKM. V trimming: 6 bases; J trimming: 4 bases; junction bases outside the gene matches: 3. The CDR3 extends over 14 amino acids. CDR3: CASRTTGYNSPLHF. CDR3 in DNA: TGTGCCAGCAGGACGACAGGGTATAATTCACCCCTCCACTTT.

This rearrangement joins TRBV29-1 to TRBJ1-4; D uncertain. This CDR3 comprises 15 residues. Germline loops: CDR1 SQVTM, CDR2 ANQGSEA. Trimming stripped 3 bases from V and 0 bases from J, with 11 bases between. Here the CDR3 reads CSVDVGLATNEKLFF. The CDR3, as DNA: TGCAGCGTTGACGTCGGACTTGCAACTAATGAAAAACTGTTTTTT.

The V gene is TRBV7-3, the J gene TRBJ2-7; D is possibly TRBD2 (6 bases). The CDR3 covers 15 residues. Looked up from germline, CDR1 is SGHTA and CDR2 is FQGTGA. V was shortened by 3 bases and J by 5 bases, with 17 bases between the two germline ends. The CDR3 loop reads CASSFLGGLAHEQYF. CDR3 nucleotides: TGTGCCAGCAGCTTTTTAGGAGGGCTAGCTCACGAGCAGTACTTC.

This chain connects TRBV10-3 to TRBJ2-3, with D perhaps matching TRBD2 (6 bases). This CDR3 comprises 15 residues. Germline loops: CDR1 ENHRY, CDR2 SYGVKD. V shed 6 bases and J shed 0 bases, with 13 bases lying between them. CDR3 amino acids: CAIRESSESTDTQYF. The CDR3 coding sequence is TGTGCCATCAGAGAATCTAGCGAGAGCACAGATACGCAGTATTTT.

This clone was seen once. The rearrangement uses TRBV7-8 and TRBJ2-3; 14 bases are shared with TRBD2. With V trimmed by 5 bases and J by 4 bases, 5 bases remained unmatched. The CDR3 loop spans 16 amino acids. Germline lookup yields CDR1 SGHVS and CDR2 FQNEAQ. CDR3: CASSKGLAGVPDTQYF. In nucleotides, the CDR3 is TGTGCCAGCAGCAAGGGACTAGCGGGAGTACCAGATACGCAGTATTTT. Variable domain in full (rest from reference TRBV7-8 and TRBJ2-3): GAGVSQSPRYKVAKRGQDVALRCDPISGHVSLFWYQQALGQGPEFLTYFQNEAQLDKSGLPSDRFFAERPEGSVSTLKIQRTQQEDSAVYLCASSKGLAGVPDTQYFGPGTRLTVL.

Here the CDR3 reads CASSGGTDSYGYTF. The DNA for the CDR3 is TGTGCCAGCAGCGGAGGGACAGACAGCTATGGCTACACCTTC. The chain is built from TRBV9 and TRBJ1-2; the match to TRBD1 covers 7 bases. CDR3 size: 14 residues. V lost 3 bases, J lost 4 bases, and 6 bases stayed unmatched. Looked up from germline, CDR1 is SGDLS and CDR2 is YYNGEE.

CDR3 nucleotide sequence: TGTGCCAGCAGTTACTCAGTCGGACAGGCATACAATGAGCAGTTCTTC. Its protein is CASSYSVGQAYNEQFF. The chain joins TRBV6-5 to TRBJ2-1, with 7 bases lining up with TRBD1. With V trimmed by 0 bases and J by 4 bases, 6 bases remained unmatched. Germline V lookup: CDR1 MNHEY, CDR2 SVGAGI. The CDR3 has 16 amino acids.

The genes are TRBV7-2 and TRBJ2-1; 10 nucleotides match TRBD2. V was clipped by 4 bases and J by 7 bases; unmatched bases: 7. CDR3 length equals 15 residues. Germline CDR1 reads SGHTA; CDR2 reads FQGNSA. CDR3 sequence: CASSSKTSGRNEQFF. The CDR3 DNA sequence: TGTGCCAGCAGCTCGAAGACTAGCGGGCGGAATGAGCAGTTCTTC.

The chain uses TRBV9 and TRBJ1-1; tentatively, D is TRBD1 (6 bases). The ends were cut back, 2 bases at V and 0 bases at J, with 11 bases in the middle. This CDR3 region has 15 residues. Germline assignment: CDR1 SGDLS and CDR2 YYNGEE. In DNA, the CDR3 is TGTGCCAGCAGCGTTTCACAGGGTCTGAACACTGAAGCTTTCTTT. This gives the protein CASSVSQGLNTEAFF.

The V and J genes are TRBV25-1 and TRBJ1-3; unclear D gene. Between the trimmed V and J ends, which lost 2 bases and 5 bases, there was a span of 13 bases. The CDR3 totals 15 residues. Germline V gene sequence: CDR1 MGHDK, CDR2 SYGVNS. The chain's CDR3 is CASSESGVVRNTIYF. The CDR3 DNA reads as TGTGCCAGCAGTGAAAGTGGAGTCGTTAGAAACACCATATATTTT.

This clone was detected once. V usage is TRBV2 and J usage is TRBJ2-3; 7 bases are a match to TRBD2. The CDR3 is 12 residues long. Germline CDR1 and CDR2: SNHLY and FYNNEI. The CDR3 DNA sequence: TGTGCTGGGGGGAGGGGCACAGATACGCAGTATTTT. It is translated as CAGGRGTDTQYF. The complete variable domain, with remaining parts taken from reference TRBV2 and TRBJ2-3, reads EPEVTQTPSHQVTQMGQEVILRCVPISNHLYFYWYRQILGQKVEFLVSFYNNEISEKSEIFDDQFSVERPDGSNFTLKIRSTKLEDSAMYFCAGGRGTDTQYFGPGTRLTVL.

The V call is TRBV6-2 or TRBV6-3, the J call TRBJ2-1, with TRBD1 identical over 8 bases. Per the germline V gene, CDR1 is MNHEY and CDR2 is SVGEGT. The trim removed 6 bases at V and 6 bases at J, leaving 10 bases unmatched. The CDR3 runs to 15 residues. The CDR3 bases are TGTGCCAGCAGCGGTGGCAGGGGGCATATCAATGAGCAGTTCTTC. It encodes CASSGGRGHINEQFF.

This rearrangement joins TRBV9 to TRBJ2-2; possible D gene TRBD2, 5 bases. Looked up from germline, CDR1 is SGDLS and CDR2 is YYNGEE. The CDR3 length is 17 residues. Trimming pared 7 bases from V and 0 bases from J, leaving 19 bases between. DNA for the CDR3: TGTGCCAGCGCTGACGGGGTCGGAAAATCGAACACCGGGGAGCTGTTTTTT. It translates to CASADGVGKSNTGELFF.

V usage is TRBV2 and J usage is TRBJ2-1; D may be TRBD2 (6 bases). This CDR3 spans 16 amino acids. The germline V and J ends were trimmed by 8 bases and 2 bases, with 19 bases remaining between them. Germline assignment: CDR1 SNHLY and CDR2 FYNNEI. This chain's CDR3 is CASRRLAGPTYNEQFF. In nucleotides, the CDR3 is TGTGCCAGCCGTCGCTTGGCGGGACCCACCTACAATGAGCAGTTCTTC. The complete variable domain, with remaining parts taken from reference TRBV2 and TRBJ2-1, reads EPEVTQTPSHQVTQMGQEVILRCVPISNHLYFYWYRQILGQKVEFLVSFYNNEISEKSEIFDDQFSVERPDGSNFTLKIRSTKLEDSAMYFCASRRLAGPTYNEQFFGPGTRLTVL.

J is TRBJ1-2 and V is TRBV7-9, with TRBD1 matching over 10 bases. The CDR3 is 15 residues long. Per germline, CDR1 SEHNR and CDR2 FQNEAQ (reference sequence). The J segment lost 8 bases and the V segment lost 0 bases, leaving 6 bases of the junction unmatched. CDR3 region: CASSLADRGLVGYTF. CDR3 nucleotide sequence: TGTGCCAGCAGCTTAGCAGACAGGGGGCTAGTCGGCTACACCTTC.

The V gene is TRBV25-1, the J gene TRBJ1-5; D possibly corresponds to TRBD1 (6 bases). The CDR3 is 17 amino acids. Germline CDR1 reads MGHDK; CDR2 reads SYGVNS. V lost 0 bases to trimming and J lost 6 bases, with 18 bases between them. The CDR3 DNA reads TGTGCCAGCAGTGAATACGGGCTGAAGGACAGCCGTCAGCCCCAGCATTTT. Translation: CASSEYGLKDSRQPQHF.

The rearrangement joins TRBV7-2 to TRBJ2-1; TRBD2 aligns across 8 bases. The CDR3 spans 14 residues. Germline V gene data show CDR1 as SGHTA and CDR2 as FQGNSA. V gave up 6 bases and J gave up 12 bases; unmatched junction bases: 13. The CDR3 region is CASRATSGVIGQFF. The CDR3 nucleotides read TGTGCCAGCAGGGCTACTAGCGGCGTCATAGGGCAGTTCTTC.

The CDR3 nucleotides read TGTGCCAGCAGTTACTCTCTAGAGTCGAATACTTTGAACACTGAAGCTTTCTTT. It codes for CASSYSLESNTLNTEAFF. The chain is built from TRBV6-2 or TRBV6-3 and TRBJ1-1; D ambiguous. This CDR3 spans 18 amino acids. The germline CDR1 and CDR2 sequences are MNHEY and SVGEGT. The V end lost 0 bases, the J end lost 0 bases, and 17 bases lay between the germline ends.

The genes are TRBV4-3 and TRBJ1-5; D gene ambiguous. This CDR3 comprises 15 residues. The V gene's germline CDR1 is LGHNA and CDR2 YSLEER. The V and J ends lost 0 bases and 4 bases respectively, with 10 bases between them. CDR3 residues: CASSQDLGKNQPQHF. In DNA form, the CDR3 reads TGCGCCAGCAGCCAAGATCTCGGGAAAAATCAGCCCCAGCATTTT.

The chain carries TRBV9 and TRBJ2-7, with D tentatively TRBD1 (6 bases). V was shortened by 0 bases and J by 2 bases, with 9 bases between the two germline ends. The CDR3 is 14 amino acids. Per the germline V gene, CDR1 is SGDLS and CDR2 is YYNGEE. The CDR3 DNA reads TGTGCCAGCAGCGTAGGGGACACCGCCTACGAGCAGTACTTC. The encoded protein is CASSVGDTAYEQYF.

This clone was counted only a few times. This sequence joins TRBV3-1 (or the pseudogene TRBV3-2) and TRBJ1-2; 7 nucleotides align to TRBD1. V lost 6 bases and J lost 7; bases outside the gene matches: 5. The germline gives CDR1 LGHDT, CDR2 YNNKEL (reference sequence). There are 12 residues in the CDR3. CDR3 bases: TGTGCCAGCAGTACTCAGGGGGTTGGCTACACCTTC. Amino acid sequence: CASSTQGVGYTF.

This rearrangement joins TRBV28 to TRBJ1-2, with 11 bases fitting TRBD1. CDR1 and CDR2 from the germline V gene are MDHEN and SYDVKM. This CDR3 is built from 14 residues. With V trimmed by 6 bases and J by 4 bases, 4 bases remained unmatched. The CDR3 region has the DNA TGTGCCAGCAGGGACAGGGGGCTCGGCTATGGCTACACCTTC. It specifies CASRDRGLGYGYTF.

CDR3 sequence reads: CASSMRGLVDTQYF. Written as DNA, the CDR3 is TGTGCCAGTAGTATGCGGGGTTTAGTGGATACGCAGTATTTT. V and J are TRBV19 and TRBJ2-3, with D tentatively TRBD2 (6 bases). In germline, CDR1 is LNHDA, CDR2 SQIVND (reference sequence). The CDR3 spans 14 residues. V was cut by 3 bases and J by 6 bases, with 13 bases left in between.

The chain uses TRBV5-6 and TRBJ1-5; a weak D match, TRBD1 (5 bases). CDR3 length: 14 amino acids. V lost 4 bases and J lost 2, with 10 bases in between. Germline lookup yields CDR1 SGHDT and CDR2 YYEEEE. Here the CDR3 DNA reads TGTGCCAGCAGCATCAGGGATCGCAATCAGCCCCAGCATTTT. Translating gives CASSIRDRNQPQHF. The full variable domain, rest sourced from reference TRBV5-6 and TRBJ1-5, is DAGVTQSPTHLIKTRGQQVTLRCSPKSGHDTVSWYQQALGQGPQFIFQYYEEEERQRGNFPDRFSGHQFPNYSSELNVNALLLGDSALYLCASSIRDRNQPQHFGDGTRLSIL.

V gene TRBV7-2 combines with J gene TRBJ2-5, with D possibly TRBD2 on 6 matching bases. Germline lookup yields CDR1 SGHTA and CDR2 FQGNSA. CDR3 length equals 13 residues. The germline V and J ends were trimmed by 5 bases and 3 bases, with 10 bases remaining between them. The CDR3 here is CASSRDSKETQYF. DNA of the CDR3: TGTGCCAGCAGCAGGGACTCTAAAGAGACCCAGTACTTC. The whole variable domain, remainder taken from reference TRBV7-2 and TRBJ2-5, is GAGVSQSPSNKVTEKGKDVELRCDPISGHTALYWYRQSLGQGLEFLIYFQGNSAPDKSGLPSDRFSAERTGGSVSTLTIQRTQQEDSAVYLCASSRDSKETQYFGPGTRLLVL.

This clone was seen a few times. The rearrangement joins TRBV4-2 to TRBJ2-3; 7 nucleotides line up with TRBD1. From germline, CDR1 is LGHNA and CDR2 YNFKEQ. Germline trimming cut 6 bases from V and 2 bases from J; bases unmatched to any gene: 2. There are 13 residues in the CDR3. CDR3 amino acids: CASRDRNTDTQYF. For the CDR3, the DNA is TGTGCCAGCAGGGACAGGAACACAGATACGCAGTATTTT.

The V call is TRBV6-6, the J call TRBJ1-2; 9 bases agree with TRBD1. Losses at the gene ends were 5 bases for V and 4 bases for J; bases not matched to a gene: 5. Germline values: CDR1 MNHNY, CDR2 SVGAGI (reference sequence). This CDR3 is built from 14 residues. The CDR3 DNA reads TGTGCCAGCAGTGGCCGACAGGGGGTCTATGGCTACACCTTC. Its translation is CASSGRQGVYGYTF.

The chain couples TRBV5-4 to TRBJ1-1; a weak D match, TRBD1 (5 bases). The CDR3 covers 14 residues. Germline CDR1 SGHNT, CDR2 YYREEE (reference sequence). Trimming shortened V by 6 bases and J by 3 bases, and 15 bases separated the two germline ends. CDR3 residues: CASTLGAVDTEAFF. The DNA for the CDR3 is TGTGCCAGCACCCTTGGGGCGGTAGACACTGAAGCTTTCTTT.

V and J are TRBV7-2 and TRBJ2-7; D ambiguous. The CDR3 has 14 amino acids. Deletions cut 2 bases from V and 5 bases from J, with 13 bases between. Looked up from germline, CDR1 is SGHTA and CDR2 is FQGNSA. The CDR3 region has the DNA TGTGCCAGCAGCTTATTGCCAGAAATTAACGAGCAGTACTTC. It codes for CASSLLPEINEQYF.

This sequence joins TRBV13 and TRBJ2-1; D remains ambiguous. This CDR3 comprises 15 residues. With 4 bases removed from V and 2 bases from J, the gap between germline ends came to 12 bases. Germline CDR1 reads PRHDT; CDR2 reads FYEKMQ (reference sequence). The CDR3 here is CASSYPGFPYNEQFF. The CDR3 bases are TGTGCCAGCAGCTATCCGGGTTTTCCCTACAATGAGCAGTTCTTC.

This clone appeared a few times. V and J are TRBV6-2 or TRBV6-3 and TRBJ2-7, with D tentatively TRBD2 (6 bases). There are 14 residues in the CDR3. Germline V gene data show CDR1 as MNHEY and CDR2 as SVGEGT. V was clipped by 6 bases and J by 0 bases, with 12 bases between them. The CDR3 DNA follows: TGTGCCAGCAGCCTCGCGGGGCTCTCCTACGAGCAGTACTTC. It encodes CASSLAGLSYEQYF.